This T cell receptor (beta chain) was observed in a study of T cells after yellow fever vaccination. General observations from the study: High-abundance clonotypes from the bulk population could contaminate FACS-sorted repertoires. Among primary-vaccination clones, most reappeared after the booster, at approximately 96% for CD4 and 88% for CD8.

Production of TCR cDNA was by 5'RACE template switching, which also added a universal primer site and UMIs. TCRdb itself ran the 5' RACE reads through MiXCR, one entry per CDR3 protein. The repertoire has hundreds of thousands of distinct CDR3 sequences, about 7.8% of them found once; the top ten carry approximately 15%. Germline values: CDR1 SEHNR, CDR2 FQNEAQ (reference sequence). Trimming took off 3 bases at V and 5 bases at J, with 14 bases between the two ends. The CDR3 sequence is 15 residues long. In this sample, this clonotype turned up a few times. Its antigen is still unknown. This sample comprised PBMCs, obtained around 45 days after the first yellow fever vaccination. The chain couples TRBV7-9 to TRBJ2-1; unclear D gene. The sequence was obtained from a man between 18 and 35 years old who received the YFV17D yellow fever vaccine. The CDR3 DNA sequence: TGTGCCAGCAGCTTCCCGAGACCTAATGACAATGAGCAGTTCTTC. Translation: CASSFPRPNDNEQFF.